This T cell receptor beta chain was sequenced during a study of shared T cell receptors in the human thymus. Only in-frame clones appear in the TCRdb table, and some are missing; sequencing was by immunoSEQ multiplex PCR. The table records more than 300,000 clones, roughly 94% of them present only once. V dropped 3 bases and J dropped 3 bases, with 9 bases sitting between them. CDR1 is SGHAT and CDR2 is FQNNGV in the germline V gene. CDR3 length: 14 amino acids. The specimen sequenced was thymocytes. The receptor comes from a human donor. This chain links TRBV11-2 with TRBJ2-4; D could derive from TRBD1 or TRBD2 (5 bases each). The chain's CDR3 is CASSFLRGKNIQYF. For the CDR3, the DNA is TGTGCCAGCAGCTTTCTGAGGGGCAAAAACATTCAGTACTTC. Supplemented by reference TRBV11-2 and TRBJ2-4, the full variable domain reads EAGVAQSPRYKIIEKRQSVAFWCNPISGHATLYWYQQILGQGPKLLIQFQNNGVVDDSQLPKDRFSAERLKGVDSTLKIQPAKLEDSAVYLCASSFLRGKNIQYFGAGTRLSVL.